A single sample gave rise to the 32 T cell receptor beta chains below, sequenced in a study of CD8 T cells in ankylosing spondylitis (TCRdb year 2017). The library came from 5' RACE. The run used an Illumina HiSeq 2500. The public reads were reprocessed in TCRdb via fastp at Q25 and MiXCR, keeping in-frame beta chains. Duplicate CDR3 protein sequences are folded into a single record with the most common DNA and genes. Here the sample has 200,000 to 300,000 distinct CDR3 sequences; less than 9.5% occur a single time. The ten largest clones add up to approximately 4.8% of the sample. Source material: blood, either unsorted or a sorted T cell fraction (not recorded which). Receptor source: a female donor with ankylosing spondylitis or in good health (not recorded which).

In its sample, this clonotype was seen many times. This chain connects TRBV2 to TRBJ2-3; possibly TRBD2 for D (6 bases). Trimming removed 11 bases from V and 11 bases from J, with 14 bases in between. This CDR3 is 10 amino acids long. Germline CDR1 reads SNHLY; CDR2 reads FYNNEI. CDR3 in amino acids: CAGGEGGQYF. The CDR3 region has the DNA TGTGCCGGTGGTGAGGGAGGGCAGTATTTT.

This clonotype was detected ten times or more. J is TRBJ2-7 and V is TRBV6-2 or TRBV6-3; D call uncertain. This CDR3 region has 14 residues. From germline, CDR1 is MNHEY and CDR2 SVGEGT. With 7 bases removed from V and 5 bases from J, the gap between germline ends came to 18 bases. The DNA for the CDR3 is TGTGCCAGCAACCATCAATCCCAGAGAAACGAGCAGTACTTC. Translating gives CASNHQSQRNEQYF.

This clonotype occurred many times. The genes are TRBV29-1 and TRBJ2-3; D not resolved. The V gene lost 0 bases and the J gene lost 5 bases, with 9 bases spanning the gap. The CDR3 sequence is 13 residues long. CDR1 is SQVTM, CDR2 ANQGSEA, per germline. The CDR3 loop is CSVEDQTIDTQYF. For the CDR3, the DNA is TGCAGCGTTGAAGATCAGACGATAGATACGCAGTATTTT.

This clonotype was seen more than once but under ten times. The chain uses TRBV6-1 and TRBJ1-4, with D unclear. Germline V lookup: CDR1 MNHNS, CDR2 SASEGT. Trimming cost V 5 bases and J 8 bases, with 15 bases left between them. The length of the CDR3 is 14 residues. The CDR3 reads CASSPGPLMEKLFF. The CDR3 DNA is TGTGCCAGCAGTCCCGGGCCCCTGATGGAAAAACTGTTTTTT.

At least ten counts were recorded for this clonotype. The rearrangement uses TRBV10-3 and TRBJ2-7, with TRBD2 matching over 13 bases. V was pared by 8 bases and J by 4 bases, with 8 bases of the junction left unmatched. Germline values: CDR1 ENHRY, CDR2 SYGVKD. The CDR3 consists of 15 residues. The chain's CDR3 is CAIGRGTSGVYEQYF. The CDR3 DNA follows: TGTGCCATCGGTAGAGGGACTAGCGGGGTTTACGAGCAGTACTTC.

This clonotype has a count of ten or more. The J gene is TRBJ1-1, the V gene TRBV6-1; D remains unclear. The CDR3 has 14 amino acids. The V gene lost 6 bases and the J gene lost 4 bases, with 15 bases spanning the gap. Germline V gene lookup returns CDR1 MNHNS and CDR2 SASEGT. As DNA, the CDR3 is TGTGCCAGCAGCCCCCAGAATTTGGCCACTGAAGCTTTCTTT. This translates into CASSPQNLATEAFF.

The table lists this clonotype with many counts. CDR3 bases: TGTGCCAGCAGCTCCCCAAGGACAGGGGATTCAAACACCGGGGAGCTGTTTTTT. Translation gives CASSSPRTGDSNTGELFF. The rearrangement links TRBV7-8 to TRBJ2-2; 9 nucleotides align to TRBD1. V trimming: 4 bases; J trimming: 2 bases; junction bases outside the gene matches: 11. From germline, CDR1 is SGHVS and CDR2 FQNEAQ. This CDR3 region has 18 residues.

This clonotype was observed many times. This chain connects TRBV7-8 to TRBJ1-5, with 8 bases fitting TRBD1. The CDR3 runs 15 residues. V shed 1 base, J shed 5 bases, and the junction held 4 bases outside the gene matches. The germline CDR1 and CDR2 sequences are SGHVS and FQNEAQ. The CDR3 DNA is TGTGCCAGCAGCTTAGGCAGGGGGCCAGATCAGCCCCAGCATTTT. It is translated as CASSLGRGPDQPQHF. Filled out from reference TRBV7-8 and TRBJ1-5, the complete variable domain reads GAGVSQSPRYKVAKRGQDVALRCDPISGHVSLFWYQQALGQGPEFLTYFQNEAQLDKSGLPSDRFFAERPEGSVSTLKIQRTQQEDSAVYLCASSLGRGPDQPQHFGDGTRLSIL.

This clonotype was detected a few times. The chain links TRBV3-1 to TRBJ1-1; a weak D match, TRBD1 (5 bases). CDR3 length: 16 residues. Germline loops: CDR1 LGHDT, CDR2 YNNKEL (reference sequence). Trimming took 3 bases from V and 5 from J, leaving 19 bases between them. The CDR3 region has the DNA TGTGCCAGCAGCCACGCGGGGGTCAGCAGGGCGACTGAAGCTTTCTTT. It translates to CASSHAGVSRATEAFF.

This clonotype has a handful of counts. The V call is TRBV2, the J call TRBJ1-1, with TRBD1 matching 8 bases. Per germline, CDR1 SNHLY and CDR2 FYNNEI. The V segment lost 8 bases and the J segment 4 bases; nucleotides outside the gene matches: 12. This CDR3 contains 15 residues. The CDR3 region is CASGAGQGRGTEAFF. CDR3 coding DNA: TGTGCCAGCGGGGCAGGACAGGGAAGGGGCACTGAAGCTTTCTTT.

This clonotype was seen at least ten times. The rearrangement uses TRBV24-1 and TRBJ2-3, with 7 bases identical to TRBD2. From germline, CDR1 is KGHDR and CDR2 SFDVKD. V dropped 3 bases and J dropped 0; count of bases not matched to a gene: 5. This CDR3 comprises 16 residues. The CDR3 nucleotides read TGTGCCACCAGTGATAGAAGCGGGGTTAGCACAGATACGCAGTATTTT. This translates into CATSDRSGVSTDTQYF.

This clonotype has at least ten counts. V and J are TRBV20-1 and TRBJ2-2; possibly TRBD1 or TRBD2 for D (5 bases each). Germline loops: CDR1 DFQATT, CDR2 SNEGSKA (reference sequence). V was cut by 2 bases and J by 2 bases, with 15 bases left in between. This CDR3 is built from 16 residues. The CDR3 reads CSARPGTSLNTGELFF. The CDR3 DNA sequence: TGCAGTGCTAGACCCGGGACGTCGTTAAACACCGGGGAGCTGTTTTTT.

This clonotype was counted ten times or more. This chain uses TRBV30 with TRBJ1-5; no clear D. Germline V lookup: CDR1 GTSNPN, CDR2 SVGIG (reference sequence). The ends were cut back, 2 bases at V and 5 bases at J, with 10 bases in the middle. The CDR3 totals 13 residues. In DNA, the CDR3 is TGTGCCTGGAGTCAAGGACCCGATCAGCCCCAGCATTTT. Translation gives CAWSQGPDQPQHF.

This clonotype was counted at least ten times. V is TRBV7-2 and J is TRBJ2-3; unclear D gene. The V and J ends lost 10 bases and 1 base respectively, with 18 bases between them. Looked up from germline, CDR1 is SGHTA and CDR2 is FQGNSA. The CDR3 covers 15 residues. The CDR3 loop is CATSTFSGGTDTQYF. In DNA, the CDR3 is TGTGCCACCTCGACTTTCTCGGGCGGCACAGATACGCAGTATTTT.

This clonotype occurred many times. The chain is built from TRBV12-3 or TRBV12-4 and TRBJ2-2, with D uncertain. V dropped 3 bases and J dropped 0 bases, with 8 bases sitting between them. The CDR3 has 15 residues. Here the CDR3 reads CASSLVRSNTGELFF. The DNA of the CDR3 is TGTGCCAGCAGTTTGGTGAGATCGAACACCGGGGAGCTGTTTTTT.

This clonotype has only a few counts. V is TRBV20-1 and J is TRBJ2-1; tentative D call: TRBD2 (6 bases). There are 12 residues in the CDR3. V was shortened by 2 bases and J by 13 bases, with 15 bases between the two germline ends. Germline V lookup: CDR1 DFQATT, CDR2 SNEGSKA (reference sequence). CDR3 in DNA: TGCAGTGCTAGACGGGCTCGGGACTCCCAGTTCTTC. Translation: CSARRARDSQFF.

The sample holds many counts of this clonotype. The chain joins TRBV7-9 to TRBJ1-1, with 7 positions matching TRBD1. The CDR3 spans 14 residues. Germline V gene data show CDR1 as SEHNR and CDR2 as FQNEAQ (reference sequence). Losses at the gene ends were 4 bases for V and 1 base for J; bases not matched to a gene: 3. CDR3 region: CASSSGQTNTEAFF. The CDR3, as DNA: TGTGCCAGCAGCTCGGGACAGACGAACACTGAAGCTTTCTTT.

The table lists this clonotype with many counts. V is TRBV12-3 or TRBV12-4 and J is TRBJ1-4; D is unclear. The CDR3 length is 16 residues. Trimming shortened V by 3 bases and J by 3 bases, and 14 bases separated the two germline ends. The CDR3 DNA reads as TGTGCCAGCAGTTTCTTGACCGGGGAGGCTAATGAAAAACTGTTTTTT. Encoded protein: CASSFLTGEANEKLFF.

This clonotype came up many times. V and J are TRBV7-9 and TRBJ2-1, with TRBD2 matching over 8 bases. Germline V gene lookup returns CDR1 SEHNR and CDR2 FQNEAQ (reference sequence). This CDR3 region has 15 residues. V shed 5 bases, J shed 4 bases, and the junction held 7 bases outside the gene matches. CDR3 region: CASSLSGRSYNEQFF. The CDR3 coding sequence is TGTGCCAGCAGCCTCAGCGGGAGATCTTACAATGAGCAGTTCTTC.

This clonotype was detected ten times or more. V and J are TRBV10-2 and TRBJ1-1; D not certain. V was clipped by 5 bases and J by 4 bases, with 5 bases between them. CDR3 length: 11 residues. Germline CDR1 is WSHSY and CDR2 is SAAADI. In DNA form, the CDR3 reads TGCGCCAGCAGTACACGCACTGAAGCTTTCTTT. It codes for CASSTRTEAFF.

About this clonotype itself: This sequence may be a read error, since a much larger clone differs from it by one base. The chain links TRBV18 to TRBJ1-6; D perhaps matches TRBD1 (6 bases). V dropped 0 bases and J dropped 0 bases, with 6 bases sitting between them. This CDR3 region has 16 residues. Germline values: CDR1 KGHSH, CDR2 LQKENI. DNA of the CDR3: TGTGCCAGCTCACCACCGACAGGCTCCTATAATTCACCCCTCCACTTT. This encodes CASSPPTGSYNSPLHF.

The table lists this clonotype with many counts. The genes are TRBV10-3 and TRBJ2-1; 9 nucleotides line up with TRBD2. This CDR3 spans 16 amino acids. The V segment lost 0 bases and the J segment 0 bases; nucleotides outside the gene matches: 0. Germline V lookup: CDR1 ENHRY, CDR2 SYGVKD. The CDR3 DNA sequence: TGTGCCATCAGTGAGTCTAGCGGGAGCTCCTACAATGAGCAGTTCTTC. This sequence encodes CAISESSGSSYNEQFF.

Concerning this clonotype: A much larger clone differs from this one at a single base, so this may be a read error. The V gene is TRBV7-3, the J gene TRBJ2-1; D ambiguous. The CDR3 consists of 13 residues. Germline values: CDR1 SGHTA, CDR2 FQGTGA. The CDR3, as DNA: TGTGCCAGCAGCTTAGGGGTAACCAATGCGCAGTTCTTC. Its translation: CASSLGVTNAQFF.

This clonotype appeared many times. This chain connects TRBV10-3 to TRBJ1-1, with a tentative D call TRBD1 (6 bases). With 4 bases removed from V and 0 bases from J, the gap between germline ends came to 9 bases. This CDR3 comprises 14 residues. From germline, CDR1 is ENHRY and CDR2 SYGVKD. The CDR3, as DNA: TGTGCCATCAGTGGGGGGGCCCTGAACACTGAAGCTTTCTTT. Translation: CAISGGALNTEAFF.

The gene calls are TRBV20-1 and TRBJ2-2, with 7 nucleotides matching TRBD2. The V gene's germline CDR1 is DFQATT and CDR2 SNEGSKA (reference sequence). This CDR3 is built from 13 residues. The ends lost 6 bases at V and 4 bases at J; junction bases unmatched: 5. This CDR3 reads CSALLAFTGELFF. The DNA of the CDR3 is TGCAGTGCACTACTAGCGTTCACCGGGGAGCTGTTTTTT.

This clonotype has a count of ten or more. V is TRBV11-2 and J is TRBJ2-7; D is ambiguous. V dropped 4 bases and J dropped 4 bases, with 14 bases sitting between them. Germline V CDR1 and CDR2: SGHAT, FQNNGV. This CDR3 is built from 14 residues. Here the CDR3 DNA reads TGTGCCAGCAGCTCCGGCGGTCATGGGTACGAGCAGTACTTC. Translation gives CASSSGGHGYEQYF. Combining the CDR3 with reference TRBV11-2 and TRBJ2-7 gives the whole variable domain EAGVAQSPRYKIIEKRQSVAFWCNPISGHATLYWYQQILGQGPKLLIQFQNNGVVDDSQLPKDRFSAERLKGVDSTLKIQPAKLEDSAVYLCASSSGGHGYEQYFGPGTRLTVT.

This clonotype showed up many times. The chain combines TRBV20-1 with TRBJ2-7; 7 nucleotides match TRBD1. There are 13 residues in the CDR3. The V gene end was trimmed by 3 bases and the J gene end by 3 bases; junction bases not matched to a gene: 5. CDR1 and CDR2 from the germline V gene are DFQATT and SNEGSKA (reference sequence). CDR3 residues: CSARAGQVYEQYF. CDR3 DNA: TGCAGTGCTAGGGCCGGACAGGTCTACGAGCAGTACTTC.

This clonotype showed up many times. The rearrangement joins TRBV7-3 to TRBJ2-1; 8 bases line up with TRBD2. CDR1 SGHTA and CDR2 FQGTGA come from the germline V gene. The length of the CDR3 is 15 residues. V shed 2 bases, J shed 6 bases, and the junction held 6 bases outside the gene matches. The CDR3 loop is CASSLASGGLNEQFF. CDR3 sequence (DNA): TGTGCCAGCAGCTTAGCCAGCGGGGGCCTCAATGAGCAGTTCTTC.

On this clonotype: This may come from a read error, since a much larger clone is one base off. The CDR3 DNA reads as TGTGCCAGCACCGTCGGGACAGGGGGCGATCAGCCCCAGCATTTT. Amino acid sequence: CASTVGTGGDQPQHF. The chain has TRBV7-8 and TRBJ1-5; 12 bases line up with TRBD1. The CDR3 length is 15 residues. The germline gives CDR1 SGHVS, CDR2 FQNEAQ. The V segment lost 7 bases and the J segment 5 bases; nucleotides outside the gene matches: 6.

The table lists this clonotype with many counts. The CDR3 DNA follows: TGTGCCAGCAGTGTCGGGATGCCTGGAAACACCATATATTTT. The encoded protein is CASSVGMPGNTIYF. The chain recombines TRBV2 with TRBJ1-3, with unresolved D. The V and J ends lost 4 bases and 2 bases respectively, with 9 bases between them. The CDR3 covers 14 residues. Germline V gives CDR1 SNHLY, CDR2 FYNNEI.

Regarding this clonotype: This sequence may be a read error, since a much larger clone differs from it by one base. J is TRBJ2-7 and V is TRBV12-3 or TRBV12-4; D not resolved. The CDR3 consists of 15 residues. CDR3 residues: CVSSFGPRSSYEQYF. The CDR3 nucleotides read TGTGTCAGCAGTTTTGGTCCCAGAAGCTCCTACGAGCAGTACTTC.

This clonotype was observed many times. The CDR3 DNA reads as TGTGCCAGCAGCCTTAGTGGCGGGAGCGGGACCGGGGAGCTGTTTTTT. Translation: CASSLSGGSGTGELFF. This chain links TRBV6-1 with TRBJ2-2, with TRBD2 matching over 7 bases. With V trimmed by 6 bases and J by 5 bases, 12 bases remained unmatched. CDR1 is MNHNS, CDR2 SASEGT, per germline. The CDR3 runs to 16 residues.